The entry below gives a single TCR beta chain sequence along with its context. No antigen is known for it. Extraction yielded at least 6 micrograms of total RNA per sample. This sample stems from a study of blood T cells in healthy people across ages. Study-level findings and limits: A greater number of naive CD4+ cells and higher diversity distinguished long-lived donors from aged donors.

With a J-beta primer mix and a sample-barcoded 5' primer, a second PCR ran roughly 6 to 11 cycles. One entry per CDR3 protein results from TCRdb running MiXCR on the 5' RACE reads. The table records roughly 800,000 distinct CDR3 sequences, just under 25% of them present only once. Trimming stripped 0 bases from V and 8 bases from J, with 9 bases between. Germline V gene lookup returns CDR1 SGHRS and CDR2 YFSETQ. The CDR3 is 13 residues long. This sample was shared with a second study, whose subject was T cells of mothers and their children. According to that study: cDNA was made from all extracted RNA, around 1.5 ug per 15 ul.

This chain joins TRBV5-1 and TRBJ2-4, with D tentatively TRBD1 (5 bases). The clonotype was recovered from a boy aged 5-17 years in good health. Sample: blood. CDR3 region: CASSLADTDIQYF. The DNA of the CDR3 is TGCGCCAGCAGCTTGGCGGACACTGACATTCAGTACTTC.